The TCR beta chain described here comes from a study of T cell changes during pregnancy in multiple sclerosis. This clone was picked up one time. The CDR3 is 16 residues long. CDR1 is MDHEN, CDR2 SYDVKM, per germline. V was pared by 6 bases and J by 4 bases, with 12 bases of the junction left unmatched. The method was immunoSEQ multiplex PCR; TCRdb's version includes in-frame clones alone and lacks a portion of them. Altogether some 76,000 clones are present, roughly 91% being singletons, with the ten largest covering about 0.31%. This clonotype was sampled from a female donor with multiple sclerosis, enrolled in a pregnancy study. The V gene is TRBV28, the J gene TRBJ1-3, with TRBD1 matching over 7 bases. Sample: CD4+ T cells from peripheral blood mononuclear cells, taken after pregnancy. The CDR3 here is CASSPPDRVGGNTIYF. The CDR3 DNA reads as TGTGCCAGCAGCCCGCCCGACAGGGTTGGAGGAAACACCATATATTTT.